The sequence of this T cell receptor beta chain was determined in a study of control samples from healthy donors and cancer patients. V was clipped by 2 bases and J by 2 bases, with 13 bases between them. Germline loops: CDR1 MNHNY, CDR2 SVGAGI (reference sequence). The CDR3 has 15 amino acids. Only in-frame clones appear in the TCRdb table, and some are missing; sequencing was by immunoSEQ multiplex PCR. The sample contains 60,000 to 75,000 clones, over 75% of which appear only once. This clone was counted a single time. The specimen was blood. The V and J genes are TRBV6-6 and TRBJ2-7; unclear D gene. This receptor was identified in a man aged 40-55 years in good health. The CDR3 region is CASSYGASQTYEQYF. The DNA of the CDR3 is TGTGCCAGCAGTTACGGAGCCTCACAAACCTACGAGCAGTACTTC.